Presented here are 28 T cell receptor beta chains from one specimen sequenced in a study of response to subunit inactivated influenza vaccine. TCRdb reanalysed the RT-PCR reads using MiXCR and keeps one entry per CDR3 protein. The sample consists of 500,000 to 550,000 distinct CDR3 sequences, 6.5% to 8% of them appearing once. The specimen was PBMCs from blood, collected around 2 years after vaccination. The origin of the receptors is a man in his fifties or sixties who received an inactivated influenza vaccine.

The chain employs TRBV6-2 or TRBV6-3 and TRBJ2-1; possible D gene TRBD2, 6 bases. V was clipped by 5 bases and J by 5 bases, with 16 bases between them. In germline, CDR1 is MNHEY, CDR2 SVGEGT. The CDR3 is made up of 15 amino acids. The CDR3 DNA reads TGTGCCAGCAGTGCATGGGGGGAACGGAACAATGAGCAGTTCTTC. It specifies CASSAWGERNNEQFF.

This clonotype has ten or more counts. This sequence joins TRBV27 and TRBJ2-2; D ambiguous. The CDR3 is 17 residues long. The V and J ends lost 7 bases and 3 bases respectively, with 21 bases between them. Germline lookup yields CDR1 MNHEY and CDR2 SMNVEV (reference sequence). The DNA for the CDR3 is TGTGCCAGCACCTGGTCCGGTGGCCCGAGTCACACCGGGGAGCTGTTTTTT. This gives the protein CASTWSGGPSHTGELFF.

This clonotype was recorded at least ten times. Here the CDR3 reads CASSVGVSTDTQYF. CDR3 in DNA: TGTGCCAGCAGCGTAGGGGTCAGCACAGATACGCAGTATTTT. The genes are TRBV9 and TRBJ2-3; D remains unclear. The CDR3 loop spans 14 amino acids. V was cut by 0 bases and J by 0 bases, with 5 bases left in between. Germline V lookup: CDR1 SGDLS, CDR2 YYNGEE. Full variable domain (outside the CDR3, taken from reference TRBV9 and TRBJ2-3): DSGVTQTPKHLITATGQRVTLRCSPRSGDLSVYWYQQSLDQGLQFLIQYYNGEERAKGNILERFSAQQFPDLHSELNLSSLELGDSALYFCASSVGVSTDTQYFGPGTRLTVL.

The sample holds many counts of this clonotype. The V gene is TRBV2, the J gene TRBJ1-2; D remains ambiguous. CDR3 length equals 13 residues. CDR1 SNHLY and CDR2 FYNNEI come from the germline V gene. Trimming removed 6 bases from V and 6 bases from J, with 14 bases in between. As DNA, the CDR3 is TGTGCCAGCAGGGTAACCGGGAGCGATGGCTACACCTTC. Protein sequence: CASRVTGSDGYTF. The variable domain in full, completed from reference TRBV2 and TRBJ1-2, reads EPEVTQTPSHQVTQMGQEVILRCVPISNHLYFYWYRQILGQKVEFLVSFYNNEISEKSEIFDDQFSVERPDGSNFTLKIRSTKLEDSAMYFCASRVTGSDGYTFGSGTRLTVV.

The chain employs TRBV28 and TRBJ2-6; D call uncertain. With 4 bases removed from V and 4 bases from J, the gap between germline ends came to 20 bases. The CDR3 loop spans 18 amino acids. Germline CDR1 is MDHEN and CDR2 is SYDVKM. In nucleotides, the CDR3 is TGTGCCAGCAGTTCCCCTCAAGGCAGGAGAGCGGGGGCCAACGTCCTGACTTTC. The encoded protein is CASSSPQGRRAGANVLTF.

There are many counts of this clonotype. The genes are TRBV28 and TRBJ2-6; D possibly corresponds to TRBD2 (5 bases). The CDR3 sequence is 18 residues long. Trimming stripped 6 bases from V and 1 base from J, with 19 bases between. CDR1 and CDR2 from the germline V gene are MDHEN and SYDVKM. In DNA, the CDR3 is TGTGCCAGCAGCTCCTCCGGGGTCCGGCGGTCTGGGGCCAACGTCCTGACTTTC. Its translation is CASSSSGVRRSGANVLTF. The variable domain in full, completed from reference TRBV28 and TRBJ2-6, reads DVKVTQSSRYLVKRTGEKVFLECVQDMDHENMFWYRQDPGLGLRLIYFSYDVKMKEKGDIPEGYSVSREKKERFSLILESASTNQTSMYLCASSSSGVRRSGANVLTFGAGSRLTVL.

In this sample, this clonotype turned up many times. The chain employs TRBV12-3 or TRBV12-4 and TRBJ2-7; 7 bases align to TRBD2. CDR3 length equals 18 residues. V dropped 6 bases and J dropped 3; count of bases not matched to a gene: 20. The CDR3 spells CASSNHLGRGFWLYEQYF. CDR3 nucleotides: TGTGCCAGCAGCAACCACCTTGGGAGGGGCTTTTGGCTCTACGAGCAGTACTTC.

This clonotype was recorded at least ten times. The chain joins TRBV2 to TRBJ1-4, with 7 bases fitting TRBD1. The V gene's germline CDR1 is SNHLY and CDR2 FYNNEI. The CDR3 has 16 residues. V dropped 0 bases and J dropped 5; count of bases not matched to a gene: 6. CDR3 coding DNA: TGTGCCAGCAGTGAAGCTTTCGGGACAGAGAATGAAAAACTGTTTTTT. This codes for CASSEAFGTENEKLFF. The full variable domain, completed using reference TRBV2 and TRBJ1-4, is EPEVTQTPSHQVTQMGQEVILRCVPISNHLYFYWYRQILGQKVEFLVSFYNNEISEKSEIFDDQFSVERPDGSNFTLKIRSTKLEDSAMYFCASSEAFGTENEKLFFGSGTQLSVL.

This clonotype was seen only a few times. The V call is TRBV6-2 or TRBV6-3, the J call TRBJ2-7, with a tentative D call TRBD2 (5 bases). The CDR3 length is 15 residues. V dropped 6 bases and J dropped 1 base, with 16 bases sitting between them. From germline, CDR1 is MNHEY and CDR2 SVGEGT. CDR3 nucleotide sequence: TGTGCCAGCAGACGGACGGAAGGGAGATCCTACGAGCAGTACTTC. It specifies CASRRTEGRSYEQYF.

This clonotype was observed a few times. The chain recombines TRBV6-1 with TRBJ2-7; D possibly uses TRBD1 or TRBD2 (5 bases each). Germline V gene sequence: CDR1 MNHNS, CDR2 SASEGT. The CDR3 has 15 residues. Trimming took off 6 bases at V and 0 bases at J, with 15 bases between the two ends. This CDR3 is CASSPVWGSSYEQYF. In DNA form, the CDR3 reads TGTGCCAGCAGCCCCGTATGGGGGAGCTCCTACGAGCAGTACTTC.

This chain connects TRBV5-1 to TRBJ2-3; 9 positions agree with TRBD2. The CDR3 contains 16 residues. J lost 4 bases, V lost 1 base, and 7 bases had no gene match. Germline V lookup: CDR1 SGHRS, CDR2 YFSETQ. This CDR3 reads CASSLSAGGPADTQYF. CDR3 DNA sequence: TGCGCCAGCAGCTTGAGTGCGGGGGGGCCCGCAGATACGCAGTATTTT.

This clonotype was counted many times. The rearrangement uses TRBV9 and TRBJ1-2; no clear D. CDR3 length: 14 amino acids. Germline V gene sequence: CDR1 SGDLS, CDR2 YYNGEE. V dropped 3 bases and J dropped 3 bases, with 12 bases sitting between them. This CDR3 is CASSGTNLHYGYTF. Written as DNA, the CDR3 is TGTGCCAGCAGCGGGACTAACCTTCACTATGGCTACACCTTC.

This clonotype was observed a handful of times. This chain connects TRBV5-8 to TRBJ1-5; D gene uncertain. Looked up from germline, CDR1 is SGHTS and CDR2 is YDEGEE. The germline V and J ends were trimmed by 5 bases and 7 bases, with 16 bases remaining between them. CDR3 length: 14 amino acids. In nucleotides, the CDR3 is TGTGCCAGCAGTCCCCCTGGGGTTTTCCAGCCCCAGCATTTT. Its translation: CASSPPGVFQPQHF.

This clonotype occurred many times. The chain is built from TRBV4-2 and TRBJ2-5; 7 bases line up with TRBD2. Germline values: CDR1 LGHNA, CDR2 YNFKEQ. This CDR3 contains 15 residues. The trim removed 0 bases at V and 2 bases at J, leaving 3 bases unmatched. CDR3 region: CASSQDGTTQETQYF. In DNA, the CDR3 is TGTGCCAGCAGCCAAGATGGGACTACTCAAGAGACCCAGTACTTC.

DNA for the CDR3: TGTGCCAGCAGCTACTATAGATTTATTCCAACAGATACGCAGTATTTT. Encoded protein: CASSYYRFIPTDTQYF. The chain combines TRBV7-8 with TRBJ2-3; D is unclear. V lost 4 bases, J lost 3 bases, and 17 bases lay in between. There are 16 residues in the CDR3. From germline, CDR1 is SGHVS and CDR2 FQNEAQ.

This clonotype was counted ten times or more. This chain links TRBV11-2 with TRBJ2-7; no clear D gene. This CDR3 region has 15 residues. Trimming pared 2 bases from V and 2 bases from J, leaving 13 bases between. CDR1 and CDR2 (germline): SGHAT, FQNNGV. CDR3 nucleotide sequence: TGTGCCAGCAGCTTAAGTTTCGGCAGGACCTACGAGCAGTACTTC. This codes for CASSLSFGRTYEQYF.

The chain employs TRBV20-1 and TRBJ1-1; D not certain. The CDR3 runs 12 residues. Germline V lookup: CDR1 DFQATT, CDR2 SNEGSKA (reference sequence). CDR3 residues: CSFLGRNTEAFF. The CDR3 region has the DNA TGCAGCTTTCTTGGGCGGAACACTGAAGCTTTCTTT.

The rearrangement joins TRBV15 to TRBJ1-4; 9 bases fit TRBD1. The CDR3 runs 15 residues. Germline loops: CDR1 LNHNV, CDR2 YYDKDF (reference sequence). Trimming at V came to 5 bases and at J to 8 bases, leaving 9 bases not matched to a gene. The CDR3 nucleotides are TGTGCCACCAGCCCCGACAGGGGGTCGGGGGAAAAACTGTTTTTT. Its translation is CATSPDRGSGEKLFF. The variable domain in full, with the rest retrieved from reference TRBV15 and TRBJ1-4, is DAMVIQNPRYQVTQFGKPVTLSCSQTLNHNVMYWYQQKSSQAPKLLFHYYDKDFNNEADTPDNFQSRRPNTSFCFLDIRSPGLGDTAMYLCATSPDRGSGEKLFFGSGTQLSVL.

The J gene is TRBJ2-4, the V gene TRBV10-1; 8 positions agree with TRBD1. CDR1 and CDR2 from the germline V gene are WNHNN and SYGVQD (reference sequence). J was trimmed by 6 bases and V by 4 bases; bases with no gene match: 2. The CDR3 has 13 amino acids. The CDR3 reads CASSAGQGNIQYF. Written as DNA, the CDR3 is TGCGCCAGCAGTGCAGGACAGGGAAACATTCAGTACTTC.

The chain couples TRBV18 to TRBJ2-2; 8 positions match TRBD1. Germline CDR1 and CDR2: KGHSH and LQKENI. J gave up 6 bases and V 0 bases, and 6 bases lay outside the gene matches. The CDR3 runs 16 residues. DNA for the CDR3: TGTGCCAGCTCACCACCTTCCCAGGGGGCCGCCGGGGAGCTGTTTTTT. The encoded protein is CASSPPSQGAAGELFF.

This clonotype was seen ten or more times. The chain couples TRBV28 to TRBJ2-3, with 8 nucleotides matching TRBD2. The CDR3 is made up of 16 amino acids. Germline V gene lookup returns CDR1 MDHEN and CDR2 SYDVKM. V shed 5 bases and J 1 base; nucleotides not matched to a gene: 8. CDR3 region: CASSQGLVFGTDTQYF. CDR3 in DNA: TGTGCCAGCAGTCAGGGACTAGTATTCGGCACAGATACGCAGTATTTT.

This clonotype has only a few counts. The chain joins TRBV4-2 to TRBJ2-3; 12 bases line up with TRBD2. CDR1 is LGHNA, CDR2 YNFKEQ, per germline. This CDR3 spans 16 amino acids. With 2 bases clipped from V and 7 bases from J, the junction kept 7 bases outside the gene matches. In DNA form, the CDR3 reads TGTGCCAGCAGCCAACCCCTAGCGGGGGGGCTGCATACGCAGTATTTT. Translating it yields CASSQPLAGGLHTQYF.

The chain has TRBV4-3 and TRBJ1-3; no definite D call. The CDR3 is 15 residues long. The V end lost 0 bases, the J end lost 0 bases, and 6 bases lay between the germline ends. From germline, CDR1 is LGHNA and CDR2 YSLEER. For the CDR3, the DNA is TGCGCCAGCAGCCAAGATCGGATCTCTGGAAACACCATATATTTT. Translating gives CASSQDRISGNTIYF.

This clonotype has more than one count but fewer than ten. The chain couples TRBV3-1 to TRBJ2-7; D remains unclear. Per germline, CDR1 LGHDT and CDR2 YNNKEL (reference sequence). Trimming removed 5 bases from V and 1 base from J, with 12 bases in between. This CDR3 region has 14 residues. CDR3 DNA sequence: TGTGCCAGCAGCAAGTGGCCGGAATCCTACGAGCAGTACTTC. It encodes CASSKWPESYEQYF.

The chain joins TRBV12-3 or TRBV12-4 to TRBJ1-1; TRBD1 aligns across 10 bases. The CDR3 spans 18 residues. The trim removed 7 bases at V and 1 base at J, leaving 15 bases unmatched. In nucleotides, the CDR3 is TGTGCCAGCACTCTACTGGCTAGACAGGGGGCGGCGAACACTGAAGCTTTCTTT. Amino acid sequence: CASTLLARQGAANTEAFF.

The chain combines TRBV24-1 with TRBJ2-1; D remains ambiguous. In germline, CDR1 is KGHDR, CDR2 SFDVKD. Trimming stripped 5 bases from V and 9 bases from J, with 7 bases between. This CDR3 has 11 residues. CDR3 DNA sequence: TGTGCCACCAGTGGCCTCGCTGAGCAGTTCTTC. Its translation: CATSGLAEQFF.

The chain links TRBV12-3 or TRBV12-4 to TRBJ1-2; 9 positions match TRBD1. The CDR3 length is 13 residues. Trimming took 6 bases from V and 7 from J; bases not matched to a gene: 6. In nucleotides, the CDR3 is TGTGCCAGCAGCCCAACAGGGGGCTCTGGCTACACCTTC. Residues: CASSPTGGSGYTF.

The table lists this clonotype with many counts. The CDR3 loop is CATSRTGFQETQYF. DNA of the CDR3: TGTGCCACCAGCAGAACAGGGTTCCAAGAGACCCAGTACTTC. The chain joins TRBV15 to TRBJ2-5; a weak D match, TRBD1 (6 bases). The CDR3 length is 14 residues. The germline gives CDR1 LNHNV, CDR2 YYDKDF (reference sequence). Trimming removed 2 bases at V and 1 base at J, with 8 bases between. The full variable domain, rest sourced from reference TRBV15 and TRBJ2-5, is DAMVIQNPRYQVTQFGKPVTLSCSQTLNHNVMYWYQQKSSQAPKLLFHYYDKDFNNEADTPDNFQSRRPNTSFCFLDIRSPGLGDTAMYLCATSRTGFQETQYFGPGTRLLVL.